These T cell receptor beta chains were read from a single sample in a study of blood T cell repertoires in COVID-19. The data were produced by immunoSEQ multiplex PCR, yet TCRdb's version contains in-frame clones alone and is incomplete. The sample records a few hundred thousand clones, roughly four fifths being singletons. Sequenced input: PBMCs or T cells enriched from blood (not recorded which). These receptors originate from a woman aged 45 to 65 who had recovered from COVID-19. The CDR3 runs from the conserved cysteine through the conserved F or W. D genes are given only for firm matches. Clone size is shown for a subset of rows, as once, few, many or a class of expanded clone.

NA TRBD1 TRBJ1-2 TRBV27 TGTGCCAGCAGTCCGAGGGACAGCTATGGCTACACCTTC CASSPRDSYGYTF
NA NA TRBJ1-2 TRBV5-6 TGTGCCAGCAACGATCGGAGCGGCTACACCTTC CASNDRSGYTF
few TRBD2 TRBJ2-7 TRBV14 TGTGCCAGCAGCCCCCTTCTAGCGGGGGGCTTAAGCTCCTACGAGCAGTACTTC CASSPLLAGGLSSYEQYF
NA NA TRBJ1-1 TRBV7-2 TGTGCCAGCACCCAGAACATCATGAACACTGAAGCTTTCTTT CASTQNIMNTEAFF
NA NA TRBJ1-5 TRBV6-5 TGTGCCAGCAGCACTATGATCCCGCAGCCCCAGCATTTT CASSTMIPQPQHF
NA TRBD2 TRBJ2-3 TRBV3-1/TRBV3-2 TGTGCCAGCAGCCAAGTCTTCCTCGCTAGCGGGAGCACAGATACGCAGTATTTT CASSQVFLASGSTDTQYF
NA NA TRBJ2-7 TRBV10-1 TGCGCCAGCAGTGGCGGTCACTTC CASSGGHF
once NA TRBJ1-1 TRBV28 TGTGCCAGCAGTTTAGGGGCGGGGGGAAACACTGAAGCTTTCTTT CASSLGAGGNTEAFF
NA NA TRBJ1-1 TRBV7-3 TGTGCCAGCAGCTTATATTTAGTCGGGAACACTGAAGCTTTCTTT CASSLYLVGNTEAFF
NA NA TRBJ1-6 TRBV30 TGTGCCTGGAGTGTAAGTCGGGGTAATTCACCCCTCCACTTT CAWSVSRGNSPLHF
NA NA TRBJ1-6 TRBV30 TGTGCCTGGAGTGTTCGGACTCGAAATTCACCCCTCCACTTT CAWSVRTRNSPLHF
NA TRBD1 TRBJ1-5 TRBV4-2 TGTGCCAGCAGCCCGGGACAGGGACCTCAGCCCCAGCATTTT CASSPGQGPQPQHF
NA TRBD1 TRBJ1-2 TRBV18 TGTGCCAGCTCACCAGGGACAGGGTCCCTCGTCGGCTACACCTTC CASSPGTGSLVGYTF
NA NA TRBJ1-6 TRBV6-5 TGTGCCAGCAGCTCGGGGGTAGTTCCAACCCACTTT CASSSGVVPTHF
NA TRBD1 TRBJ2-7 TRBV5-3 TGTGCCAGCCATGGACAGGGAGAGCAGTACTTC CASHGQGEQYF
NA NA TRBJ2-1 TRBV7-9 TGTGCCAGCAGCACTTCTGATTTTGACAGAAATGAGCAGTTCTTC CASSTSDFDRNEQFF
NA TRBD1 TRBJ1-1 TRBV7-8 TGTGCCAGCAGCTTAGGGGCAGGGGGAAGGATGACTGAAGCTTTCTTT CASSLGAGGRMTEAFF
NA TRBD1 TRBJ1-2 TRBV9 TGTGCCAGCAGCCCTAGGACAGGGACTAATCATGGCTACACCTTC CASSPRTGTNHGYTF
NA NA TRBJ2-2 TRBV9 TGTGCCAGCAGCGTAGATAGGACAACCGGGGAGCTGTTTTTT CASSVDRTTGELFF
once NA TRBJ2-7 TRBV30 TGTGCCTGGAGTGACACCTCCTACGAGCAGTACTTC CAWSDTSYEQYF
many NA TRBJ2-7 TRBV5-1 TGCGCCAGCAGCCGGGACCGGGGGACGCAGTACTTC CASSRDRGTQYF
NA TRBD1 TRBJ1-2 TRBV11-2 TGTGCCAGCAGCTTAGATCTAAGTGTTGGGACAGTCAGGGGCTACACCTTC CASSLDLSVGTVRGYTF
NA NA TRBJ1-4 TRBV9 TGTGCCAGCAGCGTAGGGGTGGGAGCCCCTAATGAAAAACTGTTTTTT CASSVGVGAPNEKLFF
NA NA TRBJ1-4 TRBV6-5 TGTGCCAGCAGTTACTCGCCGGGTGAAAAACTGTTTTTT CASSYSPGEKLFF
NA NA TRBJ1-4 TRBV25-1 TGTGCCAGCACCAGCATTGGACGGGAACATGAGGATGGAAAACTGTTTTTT CASTSIGREHEDGKLFF
once NA TRBJ2-1 TRBV9 TGTGCCAGCAGCGTAGCGGGGGACCCACGTGGCAATGAGCAGTTCTTC CASSVAGDPRGNEQFF
NA TRBD1 TRBJ2-5 TRBV6-1 TGTGCCAGCAGTGACAGGGGGCACGAGACCCAGTACTTC CASSDRGHETQYF
NA NA TRBJ2-1 TRBV6-1 TGTGCCAGCAGTGACCTCAATGAGCAGTTCTTC CASSDLNEQFF
NA TRBD2 TRBJ2-7 TRBV11-3 TGTGCCAGCAGCTTAGCGGCTAGCGGGGCTTACGAGCAGTACTTC CASSLAASGAYEQYF
NA NA TRBJ1-1 TRBV6-2/TRBV6-3 TGTGCCAGCAGTTATAGGAGGGTCGGTGAAGCTTTCTTT CASSYRRVGEAFF
NA TRBD2 TRBJ2-1 TRBV29-1 TGCAGCGTAAGCGGGGCGGGAGGGCCGTTCTCCTACAATGAGCAGTTCTTC CSVSGAGGPFSYNEQFF
NA NA TRBJ2-2 TRBV30 TGTGCCGGCGCAACAGGGCCGAACACCGGGGAGCTGTTTTTT CAGATGPNTGELFF
once TRBD2 TRBJ2-7 TRBV7-2 TGTGCCAGCAGCGACTATAGCGGGACCTCTTCCTACGAGCAGTACTTC CASSDYSGTSSYEQYF
NA TRBD2 TRBJ2-5 TRBV6-1 TGTGCCAGCAGTGAAGGGGGGAGGGGCCTGGAGACCCAGTACTTC CASSEGGRGLETQYF
NA NA TRBJ1-6 TRBV19 TGTGCCAGTAGTAACCCCGGGACACCCAGGAGCTCCTATAATTCACCCCTCCACTTT CASSNPGTPRSSYNSPLHF
NA NA TRBJ1-4 TRBV7-8 TGTGCCAGTAGACTTCGGGATGAAAAACTGTTTTTT CASRLRDEKLFF
NA NA TRBJ1-2 TRBV6-1 TGTGCCAGCAGTGAAGCGACCGGGTCCAACTATGGCTACACCTTC CASSEATGSNYGYTF
NA NA TRBJ2-5 TRBV30 TGTGCCTGGAGTGTCCTAGCCGGTAGGGAGACCCAGTACTTC CAWSVLAGRETQYF
NA TRBD1 TRBJ1-1 TRBV4-1 TGCGCCAGCAGCCACCCTGTACAGGGGCCCGAAGCTTTCTTT CASSHPVQGPEAFF
NA NA TRBJ1-2 TRBV28 TGTGCCAGCACAGGGATTAACTATGGCTACACCTTC CASTGINYGYTF
NA NA TRBJ2-1 TRBV20-1 TGCAGTGCTAGAGAGGAGACCCAGTTCTTC CSAREETQFF
NA NA TRBJ1-5 TRBV19 TGTGCCAGTAGTATGGGGAAAGGGGTGCTGCGGTGGCCCCAGCATTTT CASSMGKGVLRWPQHF
NA NA TRBJ1-5 TRBV10-3 TGTGCCAGCCGGACAGACAGGACAAGCAATCAGCCCCAGCATTTT CASRTDRTSNQPQHF
NA TRBD1 TRBJ2-6 TRBV19 TGTGCCAGTAGAAGAGCGGGACAGGGAAGAATTGGGGCCAACGTCCTGACTTTC CASRRAGQGRIGANVLTF
NA NA TRBJ1-6 TRBV2 TGTGCCAGCAGTGAAGCTGCAAGACAGGATAATTCACCCCTCCACTTT CASSEAARQDNSPLHF
NA TRBD1 TRBJ1-1 TRBV3-1/TRBV3-2 TGTGCCAGCACCCTAGGGGGCGAAGCTTTCTTT CASTLGGEAFF
NA NA TRBJ2-5 TRBV14 TGTGCCAGCAGCCAACTGACAGACGGAGAGACCCAGTACTTC CASSQLTDGETQYF
NA TRBD1 TRBJ2-1 TRBV7-8 TGTGCCAGCAGCCCAAGGACAGGCCCCGGCAATGAGCAGTTCTTC CASSPRTGPGNEQFF
NA NA TRBJ1-5 TRBV19 TGTGCCAGTACGAGGGGGGGAGGCGGGAGGTATGGCAATCAGCCCCAGCATTTT CASTRGGGGRYGNQPQHF
NA TRBD1 TRBJ1-2 TRBV5-5 TGTGCCAGCAGCCTCTCCCCAGGGGGCGACTATGGCTACACCTTC CASSLSPGGDYGYTF
NA TRBD2 TRBJ2-7 TRBV5-6 TGTGCCAGCAGCGCATGGGGTTCGGTACTAGCGGGATACGAGCAGTACTTC CASSAWGSVLAGYEQYF
NA TRBD2 TRBJ2-7 TRBV19 TGTGCCAGTAGTATAGGGGTTCGGCGGGAGAGGAGCGAGCAGTACTTC CASSIGVRRERSEQYF
NA NA TRBJ1-3 TRBV12-3/TRBV12-4 TGTGCCAGCAGTTTTCAGGTTAACACCATATATTTT CASSFQVNTIYF